This T cell receptor (beta chain) was sequenced in a study of T cell responses to AZD1222 COVID-19 vaccine. Profiled with immunoSEQ multiplex PCR; TCRdb holds only in-frame clones, not every one. The sample yields 90,000 or so clones, about 86% seen once. Study outcomes and limitations: Reportedly, nearly half of unique spike TCRs recognized epitopes outside B.1.351/B.1.1.7 mutations.

About this clone: The antigen is undetermined.

Germline V CDR1 and CDR2: KGHDR, SFDVKD. This CDR3 is built from 13 residues. V was pared by 12 bases and J by 10 bases, with 11 bases of the junction left unmatched. The TCR comes from an adult in good health. The chain is built from TRBV24-1 and TRBJ2-1; 10 bases agree with TRBD2. The specimen comprised peripheral blood, sampled on day 0 of AZD1222 vaccination. The CDR3 DNA follows: TGTGCCTCTACCTCGGGGACTAGCGAGGAGCAGTTCTTC. It codes for CASTSGTSEEQFF.